These 19 T cell receptor beta chains originate from one sample sequenced in a study of T cell responses to AZD1222 COVID-19 vaccine. Produced via immunoSEQ multiplex PCR; TCRdb's table is partial and in-frame only. The data contain about 120,000 clones, about nine tenths of them seen just once; the ten biggest clones take up 1.1%. This specimen was peripheral blood, taken on day 0 of AZD1222 vaccination. These receptors were obtained from an adult in good health.

The rearrangement links TRBV10-3 to TRBJ2-1; 12 bases are shared with TRBD2. With V trimmed by 7 bases and J by 8 bases, 3 bases remained unmatched. The CDR3 has 13 residues. Per germline, CDR1 ENHRY and CDR2 SYGVKD. The CDR3 protein is CAIKLAGGDEQFF. The CDR3 DNA sequence: TGTGCCATCAAACTAGCGGGAGGCGATGAGCAGTTCTTC.

The J gene is TRBJ2-2, the V gene TRBV2, with no clear D. Germline V lookup: CDR1 SNHLY, CDR2 FYNNEI. The CDR3 has 13 amino acids. V was cut by 4 bases and J by 5 bases, with 8 bases left in between. CDR3 loop: CASSVLRTGELFF. DNA of the CDR3: TGTGCCAGCAGTGTATTGAGGACCGGGGAGCTGTTTTTT.

The CDR3 loop is CASSIAHPGSSYNSPLHF. DNA of the CDR3: TGTGCCAGCTCAATAGCACACCCAGGGAGCTCCTATAATTCACCCCTCCACTTT. This chain joins TRBV18 and TRBJ1-6; D may be TRBD1 (5 bases). The CDR3 sequence is 18 residues long. Trimming took off 5 bases at V and 0 bases at J, with 17 bases between the two ends. Germline V gene lookup returns CDR1 KGHSH and CDR2 LQKENI.

V gene TRBV5-1 combines with J gene TRBJ1-2; 8 bases match TRBD1. Germline V gene sequence: CDR1 SGHRS, CDR2 YFSETQ. The length of the CDR3 is 13 residues. Losses at the gene ends were 4 bases for V and 6 bases for J; bases not matched to a gene: 5. The CDR3 here is CASSSGQGNGYTF. The CDR3, as DNA: TGCGCCAGCAGCAGCGGACAGGGAAATGGCTACACCTTC.

This clone showed up just once. J is TRBJ2-7 and V is TRBV27; D uncertain. The V gene lost 2 bases and the J gene lost 5 bases, with 16 bases spanning the gap. The CDR3 runs 15 residues. Looked up from germline, CDR1 is MNHEY and CDR2 is SMNVEV (reference sequence). For the CDR3, the DNA is TGTGCCAGCAGTTTAGGTCCGATCCGTTACGACGAGCAGTACTTC. Protein: CASSLGPIRYDEQYF.

This sequence joins TRBV6-1 and TRBJ1-1, with unresolved D. This CDR3 is 13 amino acids long. Germline assignment: CDR1 MNHNS and CDR2 SASEGT. The V gene lost 1 base and the J gene lost 6 bases, with 9 bases spanning the gap. The CDR3 loop reads CASSEGAQAEAFF. The CDR3 nucleotides are TGTGCCAGCAGTGAAGGCGCCCAGGCTGAAGCTTTCTTT.

The chain recombines TRBV7-9 with TRBJ1-4; 9 nucleotides agree with TRBD1. The CDR3 extends over 15 amino acids. Trimming removed 5 bases from V and 3 bases from J; junction bases left unmatched: 4. Looked up from germline, CDR1 is SEHNR and CDR2 is FQNEAQ (reference sequence). The chain's CDR3 is CASSHRDRANEKLFF. The CDR3 coding sequence is TGTGCCAGCAGCCACCGGGACAGGGCTAATGAAAAACTGTTTTTT.

The genes are TRBV6-5 and TRBJ2-7; no clear D. Per the germline V gene, CDR1 is MNHEY and CDR2 is SVGAGI. The CDR3 contains 13 residues. Trimming left V 6 bases short and J 3 bases short, with 12 bases between. In DNA, the CDR3 is TGTGCCAGCAGGCCTGGGGTCCTCTACGAGCAGTACTTC. Translated: CASRPGVLYEQYF.

The rearrangement links TRBV19 to TRBJ2-7, with 9 bases identical to TRBD2. Germline CDR1 and CDR2: LNHDA and SQIVND (reference sequence). The junction had 4 bases not matched to a gene; V was cut back by 6 bases and J by 4 bases. The CDR3 extends over 13 amino acids. CDR3 residues: CASSRGLAYEQYF. CDR3 nucleotides: TGTGCCAGTAGCAGGGGACTAGCTTACGAGCAGTACTTC.

The chain uses TRBV7-9 and TRBJ1-2, with a tentative D call TRBD1 (5 bases). The CDR3 extends over 16 amino acids. Trimming left V 5 bases short and J 6 bases short, with 22 bases between. Germline V gene lookup returns CDR1 SEHNR and CDR2 FQNEAQ (reference sequence). The CDR3 sequence is CASSLATGRLRNGYTF. The CDR3, as DNA: TGTGCCAGCAGCCTTGCAACGGGACGCCTCCGGAATGGCTACACCTTC.

The V call is TRBV3-1 (or the pseudogene TRBV3-2), the J call TRBJ2-6; D is perhaps TRBD2 (5 bases). CDR3 size: 16 residues. Trimming removed 4 bases at V and 2 bases at J, with 12 bases between. The germline gives CDR1 LGHDT, CDR2 YNNKEL (reference sequence). CDR3 DNA: TGTGCCAGCAGCCTTGGGTCCGGGGCTGGGGCCAACGTCCTGACTTTC. The encoded protein is CASSLGSGAGANVLTF.

The J gene is TRBJ1-5, the V gene TRBV24-1, with D perhaps matching TRBD1 (5 bases). CDR1 is KGHDR, CDR2 SFDVKD, per germline. The CDR3 totals 17 residues. Trimming removed 3 bases at V and 3 bases at J, with 17 bases between. The CDR3 is CATSDPRAGGDNQPQHF. CDR3 bases: TGTGCCACCAGTGATCCGCGGGCGGGAGGGGACAATCAGCCCCAGCATTTT.

V gene TRBV7-8 combines with J gene TRBJ2-1, with D perhaps matching TRBD2 (6 bases). The CDR3 totals 18 residues. Per the germline V gene, CDR1 is SGHVS and CDR2 is FQNEAQ. Trimming removed 0 bases at V and 4 bases at J, with 19 bases between. CDR3 protein: CASSLALIGGRRYNEQFF. The CDR3 region has the DNA TGTGCCAGCAGCTTAGCGCTAATTGGGGGGAGACGGTACAATGAGCAGTTCTTC.

The V and J genes are TRBV27 and TRBJ2-7; 10 positions match TRBD1. Germline assignment: CDR1 MNHEY and CDR2 SMNVEV (reference sequence). The trim removed 5 bases at V and 6 bases at J, leaving 13 bases unmatched. This CDR3 is 16 amino acids long. The CDR3 coding sequence is TGTGCCAGCAGTCCAAGGGGGACAGGGGACCCGATCGAGCAGTACTTC. This translates into CASSPRGTGDPIEQYF.

This sequence joins TRBV3-1 (or the pseudogene TRBV3-2) and TRBJ1-1; 8 nucleotides agree with TRBD1. Per germline, CDR1 LGHDT and CDR2 YNNKEL (reference sequence). With 5 bases clipped from V and 3 bases from J, the junction kept 8 bases outside the gene matches. The CDR3 runs to 15 residues. In DNA form, the CDR3 reads TGTGCCAGCAGCGCGGACAGGGTTTGGTACACTGAAGCTTTCTTT. This gives the protein CASSADRVWYTEAFF.

The chain links TRBV9 to TRBJ1-3, with D hard to call. V was shortened by 7 bases and J by 0 bases, with 14 bases between the two germline ends. CDR1 is SGDLS, CDR2 YYNGEE, per germline. The CDR3 has 15 residues. CDR3 in DNA: TGTGCCAGCTCTGCAGGCCAACGCTCTGGAAACACCATATATTTT. It codes for CASSAGQRSGNTIYF. The full variable domain, with the rest looked up from reference TRBV9 and TRBJ1-3, is DSGVTQTPKHLITATGQRVTLRCSPRSGDLSVYWYQQSLDQGLQFLIQYYNGEERAKGNILERFSAQQFPDLHSELNLSSLELGDSALYFCASSAGQRSGNTIYFGEGSWLTVV.

This clone was detected only once. The chain combines TRBV6-1 with TRBJ1-4; D remains unclear. The CDR3 covers 15 residues. Trimming shortened V by 1 base and J by 0 bases, and 6 bases separated the two germline ends. The germline V gene encodes CDR1 MNHNS and CDR2 SASEGT. CDR3 nucleotide sequence: TGTGCCAGCAGTGAAGTCTCAGCAACTAATGAAAAACTGTTTTTT. Its protein is CASSEVSATNEKLFF.

This rearrangement joins TRBV28 to TRBJ1-4; D is uncertain. V lost 10 bases, J lost 8 bases, and 20 bases lay in between. CDR1 is MDHEN and CDR2 is SYDVKM in the germline V gene. CDR3 length: 14 amino acids. For the CDR3, the DNA is TGTGCCACCGCATGGTGGGATAGAGTCGAAAAACTGTTTTTT. Its translation: CATAWWDRVEKLFF.

The J gene is TRBJ2-1, the V gene TRBV2; TRBD2 might be the D (6 bases). The CDR3 length is 13 residues. The germline V gene has CDR1 SNHLY and CDR2 FYNNEI. Trimming took off 11 bases at V and 2 bases at J, with 13 bases between the two ends. CDR3 in DNA: TGTGCCTCCCGTGGAGGGACCTACAATGAGCAGTTCTTC. Its translation is CASRGGTYNEQFF.